This T cell receptor beta chain was identified during a study of T cell responses to AZD1222 COVID-19 vaccine. The CDR3 runs 15 residues. Trimming took off 4 bases at V and 4 bases at J, with 14 bases between the two ends. Assay used: immunoSEQ multiplex PCR; TCRdb lists only in-frame clones, some missing. The sample lists some 150,000 clones, 90% occurring once. The sequencing here drew on peripheral blood, taken on day 0 of AZD1222 vaccination. This chain links TRBV23-1 with TRBJ1-3; a weak D match, TRBD1 (5 bases). TRBV23-1 has ORF status, its function being uncertain. The source is an adult in good health. CDR3: CASSRGRDTGNTIYF. The CDR3 nucleotides are TGCGCCAGCAGTCGGGGCAGGGATACCGGAAACACCATATATTTT.